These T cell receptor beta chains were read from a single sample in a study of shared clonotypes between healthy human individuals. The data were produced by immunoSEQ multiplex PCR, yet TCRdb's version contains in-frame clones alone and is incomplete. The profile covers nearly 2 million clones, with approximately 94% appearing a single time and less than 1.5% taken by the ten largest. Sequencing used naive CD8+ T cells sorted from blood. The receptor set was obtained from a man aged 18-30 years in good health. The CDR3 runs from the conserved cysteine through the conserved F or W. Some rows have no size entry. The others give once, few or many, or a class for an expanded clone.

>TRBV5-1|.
CASSLESSGVSYEQYF
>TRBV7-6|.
CASSLVLAGTYEQYF
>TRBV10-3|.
CAIMPGHSYEQYF
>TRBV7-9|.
CASSPNVNEQYF
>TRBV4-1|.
CASSHGWGGEETQYF
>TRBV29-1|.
CSVEGRNTDTQYF
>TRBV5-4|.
CASSLGPGTVNQPQHF
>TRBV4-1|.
CASSRLPGLAEETQYF
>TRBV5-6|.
CASSPRTENIQYF
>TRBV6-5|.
CASSTGLRDNEQFF
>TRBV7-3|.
CASSLGDGPYEQYF
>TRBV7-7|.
CASSLNQGFRETQYF
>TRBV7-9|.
CASNSWGTANYEQYF
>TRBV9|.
CASSVESGAGEQYF
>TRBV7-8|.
CASSLGSVVYNSPLHF
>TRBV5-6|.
CASSLAGTFSYEQYF
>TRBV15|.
CATSFGGEGNGNTIYF
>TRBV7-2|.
CASSSGTGYEQYF
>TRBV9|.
CASSVEGGTGNTGELFF
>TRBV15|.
CATSHDSFNQPQHF
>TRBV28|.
CASSFGGGYEKLFF
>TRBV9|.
CASSGNPGTSNYEQYF
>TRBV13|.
CASWGPGGTEAFF
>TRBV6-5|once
CASSFPPGHPGEEQYF
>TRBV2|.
CASSAPGGPGNTIYF
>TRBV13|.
CASSFPNRGDEQFF
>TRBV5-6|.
CASSFEGSGNTIYF
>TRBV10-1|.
CASSEGGPYNEQFF
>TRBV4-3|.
CASSQDLLAGSTETQYF